The 16 T cell receptor beta chains given below trace back to one sample, sequenced in a study of blood T cell repertoires in COVID-19. The assay was immunoSEQ multiplex PCR, and TCRdb's table has in-frame clones only and misses some. The sample comprises 70,000 or so clones, around nine tenths of which are singletons, and 25% to 30% rests with the top ten. Sequenced sample: peripheral blood. Receptors originate from a woman of 80 years or more with active or convalescent COVID-19.

This chain joins TRBV6-6 and TRBJ1-5; no reliable D call. The CDR3 has 14 residues. Trimming stripped 10 bases from V and 0 bases from J, with 13 bases between. Germline V CDR1 and CDR2: MNHNY, SVGAGI (reference sequence). DNA of the CDR3: TGTGCCACCGCGTTAAAGTATAGCAATCAGCCCCAGCATTTT. This gives the protein CATALKYSNQPQHF.

This chain joins TRBV3-1 (or the pseudogene TRBV3-2) and TRBJ2-3; D not certain. V lost 1 base and J lost 12, with 11 bases in between. The CDR3 totals 12 residues. Germline-derived CDR1 and CDR2 are LGHDT and YNNKEL (reference sequence). The CDR3 sequence: CASSQASLYQYF. Here the CDR3 DNA reads TGTGCCAGCAGCCAAGCCTCCCTGTATCAGTATTTT.

The chain links TRBV6-2 or TRBV6-3 to TRBJ1-2; D is unclear. V was pared by 3 bases and J by 3 bases, with 8 bases between. Germline loops: CDR1 MNHEY, CDR2 SVGEGT. CDR3 length: 13 residues. CDR3 amino acids: CASSYKEDYGYTF. CDR3 DNA sequence: TGTGCCAGCAGTTATAAGGAGGACTATGGCTACACCTTC.

The V and J genes are TRBV7-2 and TRBJ2-6; D perhaps matches TRBD1 (5 bases). Germline V CDR1 and CDR2: SGHTA, FQGNSA. V shed 2 bases and J shed 4 bases, with 9 bases lying between them. CDR3 length: 15 residues. CDR3 loop: CASSLPRQGANVLTF. CDR3 bases: TGTGCCAGCAGCTTACCCCGACAGGGGGCCAACGTCCTGACTTTC.

V usage is TRBV5-1 and J usage is TRBJ1-3; D possibly corresponds to TRBD1 (5 bases). CDR1 is SGHRS and CDR2 is YFSETQ in the germline V gene. CDR3 size: 16 residues. V was clipped by 0 bases and J by 8 bases, with 18 bases between them. CDR3: CASSLEGRWKVDTIYF. In DNA form, the CDR3 reads TGCGCCAGCAGCTTGGAGGGGAGGTGGAAAGTGGACACCATATATTTT.

CDR3 amino acids: CASSLSGAGGSYNSPLHF. In DNA, the CDR3 is TGCGCCAGCAGCCTCTCAGGGGCAGGGGGGTCCTATAATTCACCCCTCCACTTT. The chain carries TRBV4-3 and TRBJ1-6, with TRBD1 identical over 7 bases. The J segment lost 1 base and the V segment lost 4 bases, leaving 10 bases of the junction unmatched. CDR1 LGHNA and CDR2 YSLEER come from the germline V gene. This CDR3 is built from 18 residues.

The CDR3: CASSLIPRGGGETQYF. DNA for the CDR3: TGCGCCAGCAGCTTGATCCCTCGGGGGGGAGGAGAGACCCAGTACTTC. The chain recombines TRBV5-1 with TRBJ2-5; 8 nucleotides agree with TRBD2. Trimming at V came to 1 base and at J to 4 bases, leaving 9 bases not matched to a gene. The CDR3 totals 16 residues. Germline CDR1 is SGHRS and CDR2 is YFSETQ.

The rearrangement uses TRBV20-1 and TRBJ2-7; a possible D gene is TRBD1 (6 bases). The CDR3 contains 15 residues. The germline gives CDR1 DFQATT, CDR2 SNEGSKA (reference sequence). V lost 3 bases and J 3 bases, leaving 18 bases between the germline ends. CDR3 protein: CSASVRHTGHYEQYF. CDR3 nucleotide sequence: TGCAGTGCTAGTGTCCGGCACACAGGGCACTACGAGCAGTACTTC.

This chain links TRBV2 with TRBJ1-6; no reliable D call. Trimming removed 5 bases from V and 6 bases from J, with 14 bases in between. This CDR3 has 15 residues. Germline loops: CDR1 SNHLY, CDR2 FYNNEI. CDR3 in amino acids: CASSIRQELNSPLHF. CDR3 DNA: TGTGCCAGCAGTATCCGCCAAGAACTTAATTCACCCCTCCACTTT.

The chain joins TRBV3-1 (or the pseudogene TRBV3-2) to TRBJ2-3; D might be TRBD1 (5 bases). The V gene's germline CDR1 is LGHDT and CDR2 YNNKEL (reference sequence). Deletions cut 2 bases from V and 10 bases from J, with 7 bases between. The CDR3 has 11 residues. The CDR3 spells CASSQRGAQYF. The CDR3 DNA follows: TGTGCCAGCAGCCAAAGGGGTGCGCAGTATTTT.

The rearrangement uses TRBV7-9 and TRBJ2-3, with 7 nucleotides matching TRBD2. Per the germline V gene, CDR1 is SEHNR and CDR2 is FQNEAQ (reference sequence). The CDR3 covers 15 residues. With 3 bases clipped from V and 2 bases from J, the junction kept 5 bases outside the gene matches. The CDR3 DNA is TGTGCCAGCAGCTTGCAGCTAGCGGTCACAGATACGCAGTATTTT. It is translated as CASSLQLAVTDTQYF.

The chain combines TRBV2 with TRBJ1-1; TRBD1 matches at 8 bases. This CDR3 has 14 amino acids. The V and J ends lost 5 bases and 7 bases, in that order; junction bases with no gene match: 9. Germline CDR1 and CDR2: SNHLY and FYNNEI. CDR3 DNA: TGTGCCAGCAGTCACCGGACAGGGCTAATTGAAGCTTTCTTT. Translating gives CASSHRTGLIEAFF.

In its sample, this clone was seen once. V is TRBV29-1 and J is TRBJ1-4; 7 bases match TRBD1. V trimming: 1 base; J trimming: 0 bases; junction bases outside the gene matches: 2. This CDR3 contains 15 residues. Germline V gene sequence: CDR1 SQVTM, CDR2 ANQGSEA. DNA of the CDR3: TGCAGCGTTGAAGGAGACAGGGCAACTAATGAAAAACTGTTTTTT. Encoded protein: CSVEGDRATNEKLFF.

V is TRBV2 and J is TRBJ2-7; maybe TRBD2 (6 bases). From germline, CDR1 is SNHLY and CDR2 FYNNEI. The length of the CDR3 is 13 residues. Trimming cost V 8 bases and J 4 bases, with 15 bases left between them. The CDR3 spells CASGPEGGYEQYF. The CDR3 DNA reads TGTGCCAGCGGTCCGGAGGGCGGGTACGAGCAGTACTTC.

In this sample, this clone turned up once. The genes are TRBV19 and TRBJ2-7, with D uncertain. The germline V gene has CDR1 LNHDA and CDR2 SQIVND (reference sequence). This CDR3 is 13 amino acids long. V was cut by 5 bases and J by 0 bases, with 8 bases left in between. The CDR3 region has the DNA TGTGCCAGTAGTTCCCCGGGCTCCTACGAGCAGTACTTC. It codes for CASSSPGSYEQYF.

The chain carries TRBV3-1 (or the pseudogene TRBV3-2) and TRBJ2-1; 8 bases are shared with TRBD2. CDR1 and CDR2 (germline): LGHDT, YNNKEL (reference sequence). Unmatched junction bases numbered 5, after V lost 4 bases and J lost 9 bases. The CDR3 is made up of 13 amino acids. CDR3 nucleotides: TGTGCCAGCAGCCCGGGGGGGCGAGTTGAGCAGTTCTTC. Translated: CASSPGGRVEQFF.